Described below is a single T cell receptor beta chain sequence and its context. These data originate in a study of blood T cell repertoires in COVID-19. As for the study in general: Nucleic acid was either cDNA or gDNA, and it came from T cells, B-cell-depleted T cells, or PBMCs.

Participant-reported clinical history was the basis for cohort assignment. The data were produced by immunoSEQ multiplex PCR, yet TCRdb's version contains in-frame clones alone and is incomplete. The table includes some 200,000 clones, around 87% detected once. The CDR3 is 16 amino acids. V was pared by 3 bases and J by 3 bases, with 6 bases of the junction left unmatched. Germline-derived CDR1 and CDR2 are MDHEN and SYDVKM. The V gene is TRBV28, the J gene TRBJ1-5; 9 bases map to TRBD1. The TCR was taken from a woman in her twenties or thirties who had recovered from COVID-19. Input material: PBMCs or T cells enriched from blood (not recorded which). The CDR3 DNA is TGTGCCAGCAGTTTCCAGACAGGGGGACCCAATCAGCCCCAGCATTTT. It translates to CASSFQTGGPNQPQHF.